Shown below are 5 T cell receptor beta chains from a single sample sequenced in a study of cytomegalovirus exposure and HLA in healthy donors. PCR primers comprised 60 Vbeta and 13 Jbeta primers. The method was immunoSEQ multiplex PCR; TCRdb's version includes in-frame clones alone and lacks a portion of them. The sample has roughly 97,000 clones; over 9.5% are singletons. The source material was PBMCs. The receptors here all came from a man aged 35 to 55 in good health and CMV-seropositive.

CDR3: CASSTQGVAGELFF. In DNA, the CDR3 is TGTGCCAGCAGCACCCAGGGTGTCGCCGGGGAGCTGTTTTTT. The gene calls are TRBV7-2 and TRBJ2-2; perhaps TRBD1 as D (5 bases). V was pared by 5 bases and J by 6 bases, with 13 bases between. CDR1 SGHTA and CDR2 FQGNSA come from the germline V gene. This CDR3 has 14 amino acids.

The gene calls are TRBV7-9 and TRBJ2-6; D not certain. Trimming removed 1 base at V and 3 bases at J, with 19 bases between. CDR3 length equals 19 residues. Germline V gene sequence: CDR1 SEHNR, CDR2 FQNEAQ (reference sequence). The CDR3 nucleotides read TGTGCCAGCAGCTTAGTAGTTGGCACCGCAGGTTATGGGGCCAACGTCCTGACTTTC. Translation: CASSLVVGTAGYGANVLTF.

This clone occurred a few times. V usage is TRBV27 and J usage is TRBJ1-5; TRBD1 might be the D (5 bases). The germline CDR1 and CDR2 sequences are MNHEY and SMNVEV (reference sequence). Trimming took 6 bases from V and 3 from J, leaving 6 bases between them. This CDR3 has 12 residues. DNA of the CDR3: TGTGCCAGCAGGGGGCACAATCAGCCCCAGCATTTT. Translating it yields CASRGHNQPQHF.

The sample holds one count of this clone. The chain combines TRBV5-1 with TRBJ2-7; TRBD2 agrees at 14 bases. The CDR3 extends over 16 amino acids. Germline CDR1 and CDR2: SGHRS and YFSETQ. Trimming took 1 base from V and 3 from J; bases not matched to a gene: 3. The CDR3 nucleotides are TGCGCCAGCAGCTTGAGACTAGCGGGAGGGATCTACGAGCAGTACTTC. This encodes CASSLRLAGGIYEQYF.

The chain is built from TRBV21-1 and TRBJ2-5; the table gives TRBD2 as D, unverified against the DNA. TRBV21-1 is recorded as a pseudogene. The CDR3 length is 14 residues. The CDR3 spells CASSNGGGRETQYF. The CDR3 region has the DNA TGTGCCAGCAGCAATGGGGGAGGAAGGGAGACCCAGTACTTC.